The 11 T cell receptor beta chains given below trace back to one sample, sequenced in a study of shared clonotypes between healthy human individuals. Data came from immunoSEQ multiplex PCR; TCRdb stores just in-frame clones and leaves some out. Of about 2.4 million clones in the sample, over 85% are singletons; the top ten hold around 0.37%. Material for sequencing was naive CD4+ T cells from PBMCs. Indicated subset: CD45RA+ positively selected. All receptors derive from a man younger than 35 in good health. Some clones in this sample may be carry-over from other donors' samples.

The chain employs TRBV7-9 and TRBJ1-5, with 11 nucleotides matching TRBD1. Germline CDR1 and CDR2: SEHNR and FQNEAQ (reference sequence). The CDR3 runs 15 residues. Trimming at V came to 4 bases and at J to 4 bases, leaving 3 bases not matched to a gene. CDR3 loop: CASSWGTGGNQPQHF. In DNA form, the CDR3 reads TGTGCCAGCAGCTGGGGGACAGGGGGTAATCAGCCCCAGCATTTT.

CDR3 coding DNA: TGTGCCAGCAGCAGGACTAGATACACCGGGGAGCTGTTTTTT. Translated, it gives CASSRTRYTGELFF. The genes are TRBV28 and TRBJ2-2; 7 bases match TRBD2. The germline V gene has CDR1 MDHEN and CDR2 SYDVKM. The CDR3 is 14 residues long. J gave up 3 bases and V 6 bases, and 4 bases lay outside the gene matches.

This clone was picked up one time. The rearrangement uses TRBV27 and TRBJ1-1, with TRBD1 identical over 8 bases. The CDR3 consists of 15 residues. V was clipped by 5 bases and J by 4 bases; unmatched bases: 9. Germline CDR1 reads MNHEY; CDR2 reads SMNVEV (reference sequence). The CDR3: CASSGRTGRGTEAFF. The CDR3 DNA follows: TGTGCCAGCAGTGGGCGGACAGGGAGGGGCACTGAAGCTTTCTTT.

In nucleotides, the CDR3 is TGTGCCAGCAGCCGGGAACTAGCGGGAGGGAGCTCCTACAATGAGCAGTTCTTC. It is translated as CASSRELAGGSSYNEQFF. The chain has TRBV5-4 and TRBJ2-1, with TRBD2 identical over 13 bases. Trimming cost V 4 bases and J 0 bases; bases outside gene matches: 7. Germline V gene data show CDR1 as SGHNT and CDR2 as YYREEE (reference sequence). This CDR3 has 18 residues. Using reference TRBV5-4 and TRBJ2-1 for the parts outside the CDR3, the full variable domain is ETGVTQSPTHLIKTRGQQVTLRCSSQSGHNTVSWYQQALGQGPQFIFQYYREEENGRGNFPPRFSGLQFPNYSSELNVNALELDDSALYLCASSRELAGGSSYNEQFFGPGTRLTVL.

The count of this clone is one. The CDR3 region has the DNA TGCGCCAGCAGCTTGGATGGAGTGCTGGGGGAGCAGTACTTC. Its protein product is CASSLDGVLGEQYF. V and J are TRBV5-1 and TRBJ2-7; no reliable D call. The CDR3 runs 14 residues. Germline-derived CDR1 and CDR2 are SGHRS and YFSETQ. V was pared by 0 bases and J by 7 bases, with 14 bases between.

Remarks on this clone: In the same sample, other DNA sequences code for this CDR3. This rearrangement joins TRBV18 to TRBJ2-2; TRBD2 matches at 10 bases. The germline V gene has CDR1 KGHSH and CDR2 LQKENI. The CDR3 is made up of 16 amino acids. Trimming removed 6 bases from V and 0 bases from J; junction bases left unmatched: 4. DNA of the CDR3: TGTGCCAGCTCCCTAGGACTAGCGGCGAACACCGGGGAGCTGTTTTTT. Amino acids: CASSLGLAANTGELFF.

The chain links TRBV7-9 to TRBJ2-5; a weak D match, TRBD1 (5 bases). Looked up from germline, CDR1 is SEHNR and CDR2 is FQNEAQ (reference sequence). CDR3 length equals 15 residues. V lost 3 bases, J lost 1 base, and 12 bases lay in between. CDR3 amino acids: CASSLQGRGQETQYF. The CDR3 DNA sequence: TGTGCCAGCAGCTTGCAGGGAAGGGGCCAAGAGACCCAGTACTTC.

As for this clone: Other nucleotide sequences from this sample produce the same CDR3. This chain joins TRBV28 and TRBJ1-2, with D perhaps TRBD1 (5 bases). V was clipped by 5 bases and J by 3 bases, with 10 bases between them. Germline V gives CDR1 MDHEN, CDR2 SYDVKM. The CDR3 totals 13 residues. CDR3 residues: CASSQPGDYGYTF. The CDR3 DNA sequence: TGTGCCAGCAGTCAGCCGGGGGACTATGGCTACACCTTC.

As DNA, the CDR3 is TGTGCCAGCAGCTTAGCAGGTGGAGCAGATACGCAGTATTTT. This gives the protein CASSLAGGADTQYF. The gene calls are TRBV7-8 and TRBJ2-3, with no clear D. This CDR3 has 14 amino acids. The ends were cut back, 0 bases at V and 4 bases at J, with 8 bases in the middle. Germline-derived CDR1 and CDR2 are SGHVS and FQNEAQ.

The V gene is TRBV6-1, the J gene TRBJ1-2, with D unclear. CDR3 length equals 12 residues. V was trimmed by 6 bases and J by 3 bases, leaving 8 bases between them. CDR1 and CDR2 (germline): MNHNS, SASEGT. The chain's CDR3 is CASRQVDYGYTF. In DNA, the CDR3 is TGTGCCAGCAGGCAGGTAGACTATGGCTACACCTTC.

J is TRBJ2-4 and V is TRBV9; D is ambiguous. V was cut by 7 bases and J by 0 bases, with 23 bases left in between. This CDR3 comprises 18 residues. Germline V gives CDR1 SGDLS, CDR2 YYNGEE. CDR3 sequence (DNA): TGTGCCAGCTACCGTAGCTACCCAACATTACTAGCCAAAAACATTCAGTACTTC. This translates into CASYRSYPTLLAKNIQYF.